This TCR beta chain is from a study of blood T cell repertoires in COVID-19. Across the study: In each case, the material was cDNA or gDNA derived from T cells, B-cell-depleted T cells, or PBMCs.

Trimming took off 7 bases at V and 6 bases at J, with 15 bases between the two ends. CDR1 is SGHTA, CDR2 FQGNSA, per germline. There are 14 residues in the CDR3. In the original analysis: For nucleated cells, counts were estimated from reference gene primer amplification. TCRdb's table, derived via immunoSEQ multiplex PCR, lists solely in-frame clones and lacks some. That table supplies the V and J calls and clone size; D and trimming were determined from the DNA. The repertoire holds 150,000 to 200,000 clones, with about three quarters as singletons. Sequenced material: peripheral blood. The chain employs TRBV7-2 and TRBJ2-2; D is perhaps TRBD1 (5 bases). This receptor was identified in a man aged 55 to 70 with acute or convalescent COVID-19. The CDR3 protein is CASTGHRPPGELFF. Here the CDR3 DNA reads TGTGCCAGCACCGGACATCGCCCACCCGGGGAGCTGTTTTTT.